This TCR beta chain was found in a study of identical twins (dated by TCRdb to the mid-2010s). With respect to the entire study: To test whether fetal clonotypes persist, this study deep-sequenced TCR alpha and beta repertoires from monozygotic twins, from unrelated adults of various ages, and from cord blood. Replicate twin experiments were performed at different times using different library preparation protocols to rule out contamination. What the authors observed across the whole study: Abundant cord blood beta clonotypes carried fewer insertions; young adult naive repertoires showed a weaker similar trend, while memory repertoires showed none. Conclusions relied on cross-sectional statistical analysis, since the same donors could not be followed over many years. The excess sharing between twins in beta out-of-frame sequences was weaker because fewer shared sequences reduced the signal-to-noise ratio. In monozygotic twins, out-of-frame TCR alpha sharing was systematically underestimated by recombination models, although the models agreed with sharing between unrelated individuals. Out-of-frame TCR alpha sequences shared between twins showed an excess of low generation-probability sequences compared with coincidental sharing between unrelated individuals. Zero-insertion analyses could be partly confounded by invariant T cells such as MAIT and iNKT, though diverse VJ usage argued against such confounding for most clonotypes.

This clonotype was found a few times. No antigen is known for it. Qualities for individual bases were not recorded, and no much larger clone is one base off. The method behind the library was 5' RACE. The sequencing machine was an Illumina HiSeq 2000. A universal primer binding site was added through template switching, and the final cDNA carried a unique molecular identifier so that TCR cDNA molecules could be counted accurately. Specific primers in the conserved constant-segment region were used to synthesize first-strand cDNA for the TCR alpha and beta chains. To control for contamination, each cDNA library was double barcoded with a SMART-Mk sample barcode plus Illumina barcodes. TruSeq adapter sequences and Illumina sample barcodes were added in two successive PCR steps. TCR alpha and beta cDNA libraries were sequenced on the Illumina HiSeq platform with custom primers. Regarding the original processing steps: MiGEC was used to process raw reads and extract unique molecular identifiers, and MiXCR was used to find CDR3 positions. For each individual, recombination models were inferred using an EM algorithm with the repgenHMM and IGoR tools. The analysis of shared clonotypes was done with the tcR package in R, with sharing normalized by the product of cloneset sizes. To study raw recombination without the effects of thymic and clonal selection, out-of-frame nonproductive sequences were analyzed. The public reads were run again by TCRdb, first through fastp at Q25 and then through MiXCR, and only productive beta chains were kept. Each entry is one CDR3 protein sequence, shown with its most common DNA and genes. TCRdb's processing, not the authors' own work, is the source of the V and J calls. For this sample there are hundreds of thousands of distinct CDR3 sequences; 15% to 20% appear just once. The ten most abundant clones make up 10% to 15% of the sample.

Only healthy Caucasian donors were included. The twin cohort comprised three pairs of female monozygotic twins, all aged roughly 18 to 30 years. Peripheral blood mononuclear cells were used as the source from which RNA for TCR libraries was isolated. The same sample was also used in a study of T cells expressing NK-cell markers. The second study's paper adds: About eight donors provided sorted CD3+CD56+NKG2C+, CD3+CD56+NKG2C- and CD3+CD56-NKG2C+ T-cell subsets, whose TCR beta-chain repertoires were profiled. Most of the eight sequenced donors were HCMV-seropositive and one was HCMV-seronegative. In several experiments an anti-gammadeltaTCR antibody was added to restrict sorting to alphabetaTCR-expressing T cells. In roughly six donors, the dominant CD3+CD56+NKG2C+ clonotypes ranked among the top 10 CD8+ clonotypes, making up 1.0-7.0% of CD8+ T cells. Those dominant clonotypes were again the most abundant among CD3+CD56-NKG2C+ cells in a few donors, at roughly 25-60.1%. It remained unclear whether the expanded NKG2C-expressing T cell clones were specific for HCMV antigens. All eight donors whose samples were sequenced were randomly selected healthy volunteers, three of them men and five women. A commercial ELISA kit detecting HCMV-specific IgG in serum was used to determine HCMV serostatus. Bulk peripheral blood T-cell repertoires were additionally sequenced from unsorted PBMC for roughly six donors. MIGEC was used to demultiplex reads and group the reads by UMI, and MiTCR was used to assemble and quantify clonotypes. To exclude erroneous sequences, any TCR cDNA sequence not supported by at least two reads was discarded. Downstream repertoire analysis used the tcR package, and clonotypes were matched across fractions by CDR3 nucleotide sequence plus V segment. VDJmatch was used to annotate antigen specificity against VDJdb, with one amino acid substitution allowed in CDR3.

The specimen sequenced was PBMCs. The clonotype originates from a woman between 18 and 29 years old in good health.

The DNA is as follows: TGTGCCAGCAGCTTTCCCGTCATATCCTACGAGCAGTACTTC. It translates as CASSFPVISYEQYF. The receptor chain draws on TRBV5-6 and TRBJ2-7; too little of a D gene remains to name it. Trimming costs V 2 bases and J 1 base, and their ends lie 10 bases apart. From its cysteine to its phenylalanine, the CDR3 spans 14 amino acids. Only CDR3 DNA is held: 42 bases, read in frame from base 1. The germline V gene provides CDR1 SGHDT and CDR2 YYEEEE.